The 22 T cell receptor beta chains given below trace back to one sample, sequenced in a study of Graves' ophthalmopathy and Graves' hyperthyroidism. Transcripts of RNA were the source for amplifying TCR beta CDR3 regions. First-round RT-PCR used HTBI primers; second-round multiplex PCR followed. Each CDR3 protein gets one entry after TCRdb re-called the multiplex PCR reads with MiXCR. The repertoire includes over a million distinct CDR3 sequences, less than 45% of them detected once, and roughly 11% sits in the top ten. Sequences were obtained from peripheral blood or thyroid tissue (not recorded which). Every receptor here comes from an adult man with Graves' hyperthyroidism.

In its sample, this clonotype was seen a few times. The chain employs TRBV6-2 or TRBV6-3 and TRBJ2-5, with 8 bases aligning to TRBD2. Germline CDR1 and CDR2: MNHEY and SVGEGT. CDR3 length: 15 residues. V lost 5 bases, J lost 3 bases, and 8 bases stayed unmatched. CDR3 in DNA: TGTGCCAGCAGTCCTGACGGGGGGGCCGAAGAGACCCAGTACTTC. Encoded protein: CASSPDGGAEETQYF.

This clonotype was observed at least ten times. The DNA of the CDR3 is TGTGCCAGCAGCCAAGAGTTTCTGGCGGGGCAAGAGACCCAGTACTTC. Translated, it gives CASSQEFLAGQETQYF. The chain is built from TRBV14 and TRBJ2-5; TRBD2 is a possible D gene (6 bases). V was pared by 0 bases and J by 2 bases, with 13 bases between. CDR3 length equals 16 residues. The germline V gene encodes CDR1 SGHDN and CDR2 FVKESK.

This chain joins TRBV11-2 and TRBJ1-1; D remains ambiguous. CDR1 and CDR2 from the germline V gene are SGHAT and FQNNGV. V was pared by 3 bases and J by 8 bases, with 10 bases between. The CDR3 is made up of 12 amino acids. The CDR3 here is CASSFLPGEAFF. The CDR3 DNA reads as TGTGCCAGCAGCTTTTTACCCGGGGAAGCTTTCTTT. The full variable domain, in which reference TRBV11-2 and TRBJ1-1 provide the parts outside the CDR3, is EAGVAQSPRYKIIEKRQSVAFWCNPISGHATLYWYQQILGQGPKLLIQFQNNGVVDDSQLPKDRFSAERLKGVDSTLKIQPAKLEDSAVYLCASSFLPGEAFFGQGTRLTVV.

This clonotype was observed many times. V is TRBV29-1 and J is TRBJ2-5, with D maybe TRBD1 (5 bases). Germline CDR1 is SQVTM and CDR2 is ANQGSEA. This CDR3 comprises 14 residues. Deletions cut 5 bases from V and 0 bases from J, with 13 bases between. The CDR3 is CSVRKTANQETQYF. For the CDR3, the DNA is TGCAGCGTTAGAAAGACAGCCAACCAAGAGACCCAGTACTTC.

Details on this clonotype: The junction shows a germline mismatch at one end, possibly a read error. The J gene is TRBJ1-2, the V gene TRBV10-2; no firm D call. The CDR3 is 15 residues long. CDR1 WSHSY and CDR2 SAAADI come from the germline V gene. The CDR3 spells CASTKTREMDYGYTF. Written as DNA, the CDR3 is TGTGCCAGCACCAAGACGCGGGAGATGGACTATGGCTACACCTTC.

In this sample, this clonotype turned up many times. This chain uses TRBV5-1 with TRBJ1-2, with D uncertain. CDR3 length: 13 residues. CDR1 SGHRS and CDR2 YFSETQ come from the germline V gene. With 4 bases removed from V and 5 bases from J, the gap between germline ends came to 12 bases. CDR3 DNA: TGCGCCAGCAGCGCCAGGCAATCTTATGGCTACACCTTC. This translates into CASSARQSYGYTF.

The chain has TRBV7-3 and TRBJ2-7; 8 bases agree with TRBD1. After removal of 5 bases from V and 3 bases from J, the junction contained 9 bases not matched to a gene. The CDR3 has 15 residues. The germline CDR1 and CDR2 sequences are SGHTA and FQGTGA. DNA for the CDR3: TGTGCCAGCAGCCGACAGGGGCGGGTCGACTACGAGCAGTACTTC. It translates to CASSRQGRVDYEQYF.

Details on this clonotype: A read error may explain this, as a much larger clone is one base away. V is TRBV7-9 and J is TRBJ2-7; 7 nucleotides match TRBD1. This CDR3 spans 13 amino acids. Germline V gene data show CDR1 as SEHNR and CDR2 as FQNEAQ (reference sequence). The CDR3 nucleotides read TGTGCCAGCAGCACACAGGGGACCTACGGGCAGTACTTC. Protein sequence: CASSTQGTYGQYF.

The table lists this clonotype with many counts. The CDR3 nucleotides read TGCGCCAGCAGCTTGGCCGGGGTTGGTGGGCAAGAGACCCAGTACTTC. Protein sequence: CASSLAGVGGQETQYF. This chain joins TRBV5-1 and TRBJ2-5; D may be TRBD2 (5 bases). The CDR3 has 16 residues. Germline CDR1 reads SGHRS; CDR2 reads YFSETQ. Between the trimmed V and J ends, which lost 0 bases and 2 bases, there was a span of 14 bases. Full variable domain (missing parts from reference TRBV5-1 and TRBJ2-5): KAGVTQTPRYLIKTRGQQVTLSCSPISGHRSVSWYQQTPGQGLQFLFEYFSETQRNKGNFPGRFSGRQFSNSRSEMNVSTLELGDSALYLCASSLAGVGGQETQYFGPGTRLLVL.

The CDR3: CATSRKDPVGLSGYTF. The CDR3 DNA reads TGTGCCACCAGCAGAAAGGACCCGGTGGGGTTGAGTGGCTACACCTTC. The rearrangement uses TRBV15 and TRBJ1-2; D is unresolved. Between the trimmed V and J ends, which lost 2 bases and 7 bases, there was a span of 20 bases. This CDR3 region has 16 residues. Germline CDR1 is LNHNV and CDR2 is YYDKDF (reference sequence).

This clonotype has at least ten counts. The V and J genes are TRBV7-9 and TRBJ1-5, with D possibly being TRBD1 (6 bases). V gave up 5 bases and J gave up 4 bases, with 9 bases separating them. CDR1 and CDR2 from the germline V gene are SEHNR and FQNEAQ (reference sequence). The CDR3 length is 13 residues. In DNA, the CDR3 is TGTGCCAGCAGCCCCCAGGGGAATCAGCCCCAGCATTTT. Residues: CASSPQGNQPQHF.

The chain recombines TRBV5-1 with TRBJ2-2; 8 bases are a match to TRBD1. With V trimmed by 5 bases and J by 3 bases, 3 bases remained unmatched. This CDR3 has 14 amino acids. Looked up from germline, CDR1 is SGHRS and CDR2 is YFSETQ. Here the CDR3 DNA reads TGCGCCAGCAGGGACAGGGCGCACACCGGGGAGCTGTTTTTT. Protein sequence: CASRDRAHTGELFF.

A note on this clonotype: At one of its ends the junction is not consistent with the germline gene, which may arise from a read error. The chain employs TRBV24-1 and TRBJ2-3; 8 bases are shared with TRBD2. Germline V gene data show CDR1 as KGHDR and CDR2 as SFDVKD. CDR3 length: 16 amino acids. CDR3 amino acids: CASSGSGSFSTDTQYF. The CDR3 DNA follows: TGTGCCAGCAGTGGAAGCGGGAGTTTCAGCACAGATACGCAGTATTTT.

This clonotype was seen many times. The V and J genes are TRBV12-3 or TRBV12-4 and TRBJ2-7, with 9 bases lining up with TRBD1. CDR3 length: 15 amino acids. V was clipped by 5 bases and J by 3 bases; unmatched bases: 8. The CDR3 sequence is CASSQPGQGFYEQYF. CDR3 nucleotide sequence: TGTGCCAGCAGTCAACCGGGACAGGGCTTCTACGAGCAGTACTTC.

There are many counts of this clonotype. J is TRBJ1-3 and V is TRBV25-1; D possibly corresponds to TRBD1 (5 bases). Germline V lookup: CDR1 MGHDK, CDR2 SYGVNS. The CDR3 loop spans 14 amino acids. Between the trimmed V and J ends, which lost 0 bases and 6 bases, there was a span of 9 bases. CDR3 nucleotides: TGTGCCAGCAGTGAATATCAGGGAGCAAACACCATATATTTT. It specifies CASSEYQGANTIYF.

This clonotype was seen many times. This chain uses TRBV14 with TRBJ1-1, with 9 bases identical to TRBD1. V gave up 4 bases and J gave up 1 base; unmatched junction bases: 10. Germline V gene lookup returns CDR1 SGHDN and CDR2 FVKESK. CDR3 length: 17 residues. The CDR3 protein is CASSRTGQGGWNTEAFF. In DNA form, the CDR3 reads TGTGCCAGCAGCCGAACGGGACAGGGAGGATGGAACACTGAAGCTTTCTTT.

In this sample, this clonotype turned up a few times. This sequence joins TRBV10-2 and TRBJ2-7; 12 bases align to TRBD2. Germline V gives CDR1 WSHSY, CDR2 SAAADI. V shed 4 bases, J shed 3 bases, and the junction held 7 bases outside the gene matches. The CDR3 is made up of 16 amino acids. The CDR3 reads CASSAGLAGQGYEQYF. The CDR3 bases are TGCGCCAGCAGTGCCGGACTAGCGGGACAGGGCTACGAGCAGTACTTC.

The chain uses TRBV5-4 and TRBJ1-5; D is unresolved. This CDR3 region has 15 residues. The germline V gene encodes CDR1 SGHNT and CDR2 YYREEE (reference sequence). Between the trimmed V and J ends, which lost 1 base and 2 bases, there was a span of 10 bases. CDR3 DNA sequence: TGTGCCAGCAGCTTGTTTACTGGGGGCAATCAGCCCCAGCATTTT. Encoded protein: CASSLFTGGNQPQHF.

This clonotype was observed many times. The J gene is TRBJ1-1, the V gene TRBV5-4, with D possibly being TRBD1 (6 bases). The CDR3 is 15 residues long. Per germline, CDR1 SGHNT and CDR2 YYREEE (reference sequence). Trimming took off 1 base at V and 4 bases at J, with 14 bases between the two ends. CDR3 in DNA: TGTGCCAGCAGCTTGAGACCAGGAGGGGGCACTGAAGCTTTCTTT. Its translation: CASSLRPGGGTEAFF.

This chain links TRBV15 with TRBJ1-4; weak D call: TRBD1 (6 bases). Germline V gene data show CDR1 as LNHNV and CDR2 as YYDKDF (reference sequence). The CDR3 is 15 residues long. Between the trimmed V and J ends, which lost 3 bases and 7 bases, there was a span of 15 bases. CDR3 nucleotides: TGTGCCACCAGCAGTCATAGGGGGGAAGGTGAAAAACTGTTTTTT. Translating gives CATSSHRGEGEKLFF. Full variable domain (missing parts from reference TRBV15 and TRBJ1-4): DAMVIQNPRYQVTQFGKPVTLSCSQTLNHNVMYWYQQKSSQAPKLLFHYYDKDFNNEADTPDNFQSRRPNTSFCFLDIRSPGLGDTAMYLCATSSHRGEGEKLFFGSGTQLSVL.

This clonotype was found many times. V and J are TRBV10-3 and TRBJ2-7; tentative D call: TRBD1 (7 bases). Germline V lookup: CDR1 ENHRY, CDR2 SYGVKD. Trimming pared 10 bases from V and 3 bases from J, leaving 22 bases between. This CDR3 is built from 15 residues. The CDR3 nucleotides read TGTGCCACGGCCCCTCCGGGCAGGGGGGTCTACGAGCAGTACTTC. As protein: CATAPPGRGVYEQYF.

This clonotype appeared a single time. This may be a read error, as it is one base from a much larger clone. The CDR3 protein is CASSLGLDGCTF. The CDR3 DNA is TGTGCCAGCAGCCTGGGGCTGGATGGCTGCACCTTC. The rearrangement links TRBV11-2 to TRBJ1-2, with D possibly TRBD1 on 5 matching bases. The CDR3 covers 12 residues. Germline lookup yields CDR1 SGHAT and CDR2 FQNNGV.